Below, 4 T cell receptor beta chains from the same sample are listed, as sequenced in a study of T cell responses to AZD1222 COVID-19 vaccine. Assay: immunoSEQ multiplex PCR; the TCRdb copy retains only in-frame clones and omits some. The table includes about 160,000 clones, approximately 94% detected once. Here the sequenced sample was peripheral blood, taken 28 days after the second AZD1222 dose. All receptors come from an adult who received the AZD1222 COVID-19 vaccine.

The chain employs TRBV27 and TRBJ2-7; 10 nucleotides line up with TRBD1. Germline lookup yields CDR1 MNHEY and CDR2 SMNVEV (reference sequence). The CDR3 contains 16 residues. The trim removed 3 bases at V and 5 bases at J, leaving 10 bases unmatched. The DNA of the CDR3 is TGTGCCAGCAGTTTCGGGGGGGGGACAGGGGTCAACGAGCAGTACTTC. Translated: CASSFGGGTGVNEQYF.

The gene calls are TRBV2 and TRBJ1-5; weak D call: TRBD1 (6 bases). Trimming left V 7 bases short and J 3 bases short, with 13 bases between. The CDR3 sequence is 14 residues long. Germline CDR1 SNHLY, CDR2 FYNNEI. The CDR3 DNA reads TGTGCCAGCACCCTACAGGGTTCCAATCAGCCCCAGCATTTT. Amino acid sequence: CASTLQGSNQPQHF. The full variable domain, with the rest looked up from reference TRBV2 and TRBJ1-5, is EPEVTQTPSHQVTQMGQEVILRCVPISNHLYFYWYRQILGQKVEFLVSFYNNEISEKSEIFDDQFSVERPDGSNFTLKIRSTKLEDSAMYFCASTLQGSNQPQHFGDGTRLSIL.

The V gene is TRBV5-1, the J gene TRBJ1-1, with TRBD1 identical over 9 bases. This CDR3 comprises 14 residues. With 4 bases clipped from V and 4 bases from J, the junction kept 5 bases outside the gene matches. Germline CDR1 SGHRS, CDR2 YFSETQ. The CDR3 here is CASSQQGASTEAFF. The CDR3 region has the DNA TGCGCCAGCAGCCAACAGGGGGCGAGCACTGAAGCTTTCTTT.

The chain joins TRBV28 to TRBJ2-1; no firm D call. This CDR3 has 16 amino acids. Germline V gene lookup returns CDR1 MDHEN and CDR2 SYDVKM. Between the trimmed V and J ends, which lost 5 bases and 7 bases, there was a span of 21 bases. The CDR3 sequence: CASSQPQLSGMNEQFF. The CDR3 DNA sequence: TGTGCCAGCAGTCAACCTCAGCTTTCAGGTATGAATGAGCAGTTCTTC.